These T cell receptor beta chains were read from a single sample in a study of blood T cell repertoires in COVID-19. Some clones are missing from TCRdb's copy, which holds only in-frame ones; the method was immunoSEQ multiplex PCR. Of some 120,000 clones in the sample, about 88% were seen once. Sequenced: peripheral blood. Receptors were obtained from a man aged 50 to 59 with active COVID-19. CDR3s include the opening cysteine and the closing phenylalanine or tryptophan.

CASSQPGLVGNEQFF,TRBJ2-1,TRBV6-5
CASRTRLAGGLADTQYF,TRBJ2-3,TRBV19
CASSLVVGGPEAFF,TRBJ1-1,TRBV5-6
CASSLGAGVSYEQYF,TRBJ2-7,TRBV11-2
CASSDRSVGLRGEKLFF,TRBJ1-4,TRBV2
CASSQILAGGAGELFF,TRBJ2-2,TRBV3-1/TRBV3-2
CASSSPNTGTEAFF,TRBJ1-1,TRBV5-4
CASSLEGTAKQPQHF,TRBJ1-5,TRBV5-8
CASSLGRGFNQPQHF,TRBJ1-5,TRBV27
CASSQGQGEYNEQFF,TRBJ2-1,TRBV3-1/TRBV3-2
CASSLGLAGLDNEQFF,TRBJ2-1,TRBV13
CASSEGPGGTEAFF,TRBJ1-1,TRBV6-1
CASSQDNRGGNEKLFF,TRBJ1-4,TRBV3-1/TRBV3-2
CASSYTGTGTGELFF,TRBJ2-2,TRBV6-5
CASSRSGRRTGELFF,TRBJ2-2,TRBV7-9
CASSGRGGLSTDTQYF,TRBJ2-3,TRBV11-3
CASSQQTSGGWETQYF,TRBJ2-5,TRBV3-1/TRBV3-2
CASSNLAGELFF,TRBJ2-2,TRBV12-3/TRBV12-4
CSVAVPGQPEAFF,TRBJ1-1,TRBV29-1
CASAPTGGAGELFF,TRBJ2-2,TRBV10-3
CASSLTGGRNTEAFF,TRBJ1-1,TRBV7-9
CATSRSGFGRAVTDTQYF,TRBJ2-3,TRBV15
CAWRHRAVMSEAFF,TRBJ1-1,TRBV30
CASSQTWTSNTEAFF,TRBJ1-1,TRBV18
CATSGDGGTQYF,TRBJ2-5,TRBV24-1
CASSGLQNEAFF,TRBJ1-1,TRBV25-1
CASSSYRVGYGYTF,TRBJ1-2,TRBV7-9
CASSPPGASGAAGDTQYF,TRBJ2-3,TRBV18
CASRDRGGDNSPLHF,TRBJ1-6,TRBV19
CASKQDTDTQYF,TRBJ2-3,TRBV5-1
CASSLAGNQNEQFF,TRBJ2-1,TRBV5-4
CASRFSSYNEQFF,TRBJ2-1,TRBV7-9
CASSLLATFTPGTDTQYF,TRBJ2-3,TRBV5-1
CSAIDRGNEKLFF,TRBJ1-4,TRBV20-1
CASSYNRGRSGNQPQHF,TRBJ1-5,TRBV6-2/TRBV6-3
CASSLPGVRTQYF,TRBJ2-3,TRBV2
CASSHRQGDQPQHF,TRBJ1-5,TRBV6-6
CASSPNQGNIQYF,TRBJ2-4,TRBV19
CASSSRTTQETQYF,TRBJ2-5,TRBV5-6
CASRNTNTGELFF,TRBJ2-2,TRBV28
CATSDSRAYGYTF,TRBJ1-2,TRBV24-1
CASSFGTSGAGRETQYF,TRBJ2-5,TRBV5-1
CASSPPLYDREAETQYF,TRBJ2-5,TRBV18
CAWSSGQGGQPQHF,TRBJ1-5,TRBV30
CASSELTSGRINEQFF,TRBJ2-1,TRBV25-1
CASSVGDQPQHF,TRBJ1-5,TRBV9
CASSSGHRTDTQYF,TRBJ2-3,TRBV18
CASSNTGTANTGELFF,TRBJ2-2,TRBV2
CVSPGQKTYEQYF,TRBJ2-7,TRBV6-4
CASSTQPGGLNEQFF,TRBJ2-1,TRBV7-9
CASSIGGTNYGYTF,TRBJ1-2,TRBV19
CASSLAGGTDTQYF,TRBJ2-3,TRBV5-1
CASSSSWFRPEAFF,TRBJ1-1,TRBV11-3
CATSEGRERTDTQYF,TRBJ2-3,TRBV24-1
CASSETQGIGYTF,TRBJ1-2,TRBV18